These 2 T cell receptor beta chains came from one sample sequenced in a study of T cell clonality in common variable immunodeficiency. These receptors have no known antigen. Notes on the study in general: Reportedly, TCR beta sequences from common variable immunodeficiency showed fewer deletions and N-nucleotide insertions.

The method was immunoSEQ multiplex PCR; TCRdb's version includes in-frame clones alone and lacks a portion of them. The sample shows roughly 42,000 clones, none of them appearing just once. The sequenced material came from peripheral blood mononuclear cells. The receptors come from a human donor with common variable immunodeficiency.

About this clone: One end of the junction fails to match germline, which may point to a read error. Read sequence stops 3 residues before the CDR3 end, and the germline J gene provides the missing end. The chain carries TRBV7-9 and TRBJ2-7, with D perhaps TRBD2 (6 bases). Germline CDR1 SEHNR, CDR2 FQNEAQ (reference sequence). This CDR3 contains 13 residues. CDR3 bases read: TGTTCCAGCAGCGGGCCGTGGAGATACGAG. Protein: CSSSGPWRYE. The full CDR3 sequence reads CSSSGPWRYEQYF. The complete variable domain, with remaining parts taken from reference TRBV7-9 and TRBJ2-7, reads DTGVSQNPRHKITKRGQNVTFRCDPISEHNRLYWYRQTLGQGPEFLTYFQNEAQLEKSRLLSDRFSAERPKGSFSTLEIQRTEQGDSAMYLCSSSGPWRYEQYFGPGTRLTVT.

This clone was detected a few times. The CDR3 end falls 3 residues outside the read, so it is completed with the germline J gene. V and J are TRBV5-1 and TRBJ1-2; maybe TRBD1 (5 bases). V was pared by 4 bases and J by 4 bases, with 14 bases between. Looked up from germline, CDR1 is SGHRS and CDR2 is YFSETQ. The CDR3 extends over 14 amino acids. CDR3 region: CASSTQGESYGYTF. Partial CDR3 DNA: TGCGCCAGCAGCACCCAAGGGGAGAGCTATGGC.